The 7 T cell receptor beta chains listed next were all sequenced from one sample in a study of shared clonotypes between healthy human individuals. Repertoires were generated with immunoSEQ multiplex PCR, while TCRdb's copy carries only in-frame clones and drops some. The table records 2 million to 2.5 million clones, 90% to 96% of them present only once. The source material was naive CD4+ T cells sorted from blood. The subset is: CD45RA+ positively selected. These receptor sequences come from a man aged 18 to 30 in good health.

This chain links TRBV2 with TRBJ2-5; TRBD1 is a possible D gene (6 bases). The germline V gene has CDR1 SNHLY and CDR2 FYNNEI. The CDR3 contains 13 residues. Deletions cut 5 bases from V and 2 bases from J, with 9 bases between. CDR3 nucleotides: TGTGCCAGCAGTCAGGGGTTACAAGAGACCCAGTACTTC. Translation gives CASSQGLQETQYF.

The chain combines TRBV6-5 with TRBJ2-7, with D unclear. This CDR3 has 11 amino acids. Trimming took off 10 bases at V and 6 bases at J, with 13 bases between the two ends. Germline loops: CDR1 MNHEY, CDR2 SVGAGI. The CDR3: CATQSHAEQYF. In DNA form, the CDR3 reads TGTGCCACCCAGTCTCACGCCGAGCAGTACTTC.

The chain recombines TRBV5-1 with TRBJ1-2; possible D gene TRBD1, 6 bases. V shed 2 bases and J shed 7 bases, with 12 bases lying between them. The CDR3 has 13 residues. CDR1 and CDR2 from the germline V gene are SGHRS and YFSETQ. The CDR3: CASSFGGGGGYTF. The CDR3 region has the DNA TGCGCCAGCAGCTTCGGAGGAGGGGGTGGCTACACCTTC.

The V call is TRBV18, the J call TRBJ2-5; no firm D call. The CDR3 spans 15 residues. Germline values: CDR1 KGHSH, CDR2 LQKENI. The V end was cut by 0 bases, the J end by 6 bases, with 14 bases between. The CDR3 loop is CASSPPEFWAKTQYF. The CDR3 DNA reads TGTGCCAGCTCACCACCAGAATTCTGGGCGAAGACCCAGTACTTC.

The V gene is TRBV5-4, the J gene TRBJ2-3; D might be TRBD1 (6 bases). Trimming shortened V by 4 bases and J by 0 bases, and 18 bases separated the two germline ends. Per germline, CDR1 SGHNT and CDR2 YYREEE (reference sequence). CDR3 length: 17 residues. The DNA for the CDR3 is TGTGCCAGCAGCGGGGGCCAGGGGCCGTCTAGCACAGATACGCAGTATTTT. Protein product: CASSGGQGPSSTDTQYF.

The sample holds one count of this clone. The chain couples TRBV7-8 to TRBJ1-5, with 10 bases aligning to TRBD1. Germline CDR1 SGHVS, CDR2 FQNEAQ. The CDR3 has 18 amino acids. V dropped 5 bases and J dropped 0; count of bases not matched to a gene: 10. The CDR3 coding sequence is TGTGCCAGCAGCCAACCCTGGGGGACAGGGGATAGCAATCAGCCCCAGCATTTT. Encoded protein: CASSQPWGTGDSNQPQHF.

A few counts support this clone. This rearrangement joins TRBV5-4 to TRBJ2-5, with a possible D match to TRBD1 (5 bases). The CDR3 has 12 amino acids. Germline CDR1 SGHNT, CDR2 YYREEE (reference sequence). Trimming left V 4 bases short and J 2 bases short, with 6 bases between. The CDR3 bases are TGTGCCAGCAGCCGACAGCAAGAGACCCAGTACTTC. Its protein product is CASSRQQETQYF.